This entry is about one T cell receptor beta chain. Its antigen remains unknown. The trim removed 5 bases at V and 0 bases at J, leaving 12 bases unmatched. This CDR3 comprises 18 residues. Germline V gene lookup returns CDR1 MNHEY and CDR2 SMNVEV (reference sequence). This sample is drawn from a study of cytomegalovirus exposure and HLA in healthy donors. Study-wide findings and caveats: Within the data, a cluster of highly shared sequence variants was likely a sequencing artifact. CMV serostatus was the only recorded immune exposure for donors. Near-uniform donor sequencing depth was presumed by presence/absence analyses.

Amplification used 60 Vbeta primers and 13 Jbeta primers. In the original processing: Unique TCR beta chains totaled roughly 80 million in a later count, with around 11 million of them shared. Sequencing used immunoSEQ multiplex PCR; TCRdb keeps in-frame clones, though not all of them. That table is the source of V, J and clone size, and D and trimming were worked out from the DNA. In the table there are roughly 120,000 clones, roughly 80% of which are singletons. Sequencing input: PBMCs. The V and J genes are TRBV27 and TRBJ2-7, with TRBD2 matching 11 bases. The TCR sequence derives from a man in his forties or fifties in good health and CMV-seropositive. CDR3 nucleotide sequence: TGTGCCAGCAGTCCAACGGGGACTAGCGGAATCAGCTCCTACGAGCAGTACTTC. This translates into CASSPTGTSGISSYEQYF.